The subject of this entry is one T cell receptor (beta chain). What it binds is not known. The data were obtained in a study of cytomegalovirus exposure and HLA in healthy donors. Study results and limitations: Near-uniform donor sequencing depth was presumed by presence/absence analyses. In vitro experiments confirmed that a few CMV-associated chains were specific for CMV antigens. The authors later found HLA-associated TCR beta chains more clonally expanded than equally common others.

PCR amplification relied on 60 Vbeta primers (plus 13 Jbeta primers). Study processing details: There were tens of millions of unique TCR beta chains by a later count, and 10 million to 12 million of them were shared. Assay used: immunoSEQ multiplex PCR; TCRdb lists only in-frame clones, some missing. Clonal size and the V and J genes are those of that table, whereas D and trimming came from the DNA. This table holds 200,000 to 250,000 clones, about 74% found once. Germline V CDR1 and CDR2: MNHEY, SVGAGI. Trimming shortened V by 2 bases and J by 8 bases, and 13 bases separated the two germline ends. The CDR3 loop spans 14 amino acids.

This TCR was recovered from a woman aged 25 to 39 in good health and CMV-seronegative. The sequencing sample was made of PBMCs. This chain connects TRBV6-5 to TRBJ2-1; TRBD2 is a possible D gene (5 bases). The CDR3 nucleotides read TGTGCCAGCAGTTACGGGAGTGGACGGGATGAGCAGTTCTTC. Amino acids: CASSYGSGRDEQFF.